The 2 T cell receptor beta chains given below trace back to one sample, sequenced in a study of OX40 agonist ivuxolimab in advanced cancers. Data came from immunoSEQ multiplex PCR; TCRdb stores just in-frame clones and leaves some out. The sample yields more than 35,000 clones, roughly 87% seen once. The source was CD4+ or CD8+ T cells sorted from blood, collected in a trial of the OX40 agonist ivuxolimab. Source of these receptors: an adult with an advanced solid tumor such as melanoma, head and neck, liver or kidney cancer.

J is TRBJ1-6 and V is TRBV9; D remains ambiguous. CDR1 is SGDLS, CDR2 YYNGEE, per germline. This CDR3 is 15 amino acids long. V dropped 0 bases and J dropped 4 bases, with 8 bases sitting between them. In DNA, the CDR3 is TGTGCCAGCAGCGTAGAAACAGCATATAATTCACCCCTCCACTTT. Its protein is CASSVETAYNSPLHF.

The rearrangement links TRBV2 to TRBJ2-2, with TRBD1 as a possible D gene (6 bases). This CDR3 contains 15 residues. V lost 7 bases to trimming and J lost 0 bases, with 12 bases between them. Germline CDR1 reads SNHLY; CDR2 reads FYNNEI. DNA for the CDR3: TGTGCCAGCACCCCCGGACAGTCGAACACCGGGGAGCTGTTTTTT. Amino acids: CASTPGQSNTGELFF.